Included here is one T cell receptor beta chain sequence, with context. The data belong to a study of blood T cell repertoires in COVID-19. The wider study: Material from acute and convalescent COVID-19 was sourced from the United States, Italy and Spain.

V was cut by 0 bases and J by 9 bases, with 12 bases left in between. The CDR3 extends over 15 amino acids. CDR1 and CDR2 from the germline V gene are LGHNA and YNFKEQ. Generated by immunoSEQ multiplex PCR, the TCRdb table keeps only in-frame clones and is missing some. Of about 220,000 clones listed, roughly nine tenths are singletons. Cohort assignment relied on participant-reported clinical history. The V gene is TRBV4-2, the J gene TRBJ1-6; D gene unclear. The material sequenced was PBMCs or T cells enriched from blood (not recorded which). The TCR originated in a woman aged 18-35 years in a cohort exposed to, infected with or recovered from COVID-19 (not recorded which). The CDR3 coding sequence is TGTGCCAGCAGCCAAGATCGAGGAATGGGTTCACCCCTCCACTTT. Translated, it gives CASSQDRGMGSPLHF.